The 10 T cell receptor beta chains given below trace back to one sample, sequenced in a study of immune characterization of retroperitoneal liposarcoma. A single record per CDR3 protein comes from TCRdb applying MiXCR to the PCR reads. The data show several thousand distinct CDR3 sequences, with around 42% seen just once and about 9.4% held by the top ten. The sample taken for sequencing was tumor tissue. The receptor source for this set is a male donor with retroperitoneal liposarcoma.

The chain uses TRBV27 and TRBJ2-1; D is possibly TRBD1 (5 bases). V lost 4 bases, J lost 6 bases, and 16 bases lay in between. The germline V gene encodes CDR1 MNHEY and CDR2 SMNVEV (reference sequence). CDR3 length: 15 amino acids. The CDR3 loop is CASSSDRFGRNEQFF. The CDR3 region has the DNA TGTGCCAGCAGTTCTGACAGATTCGGTCGCAATGAGCAGTTCTTC.

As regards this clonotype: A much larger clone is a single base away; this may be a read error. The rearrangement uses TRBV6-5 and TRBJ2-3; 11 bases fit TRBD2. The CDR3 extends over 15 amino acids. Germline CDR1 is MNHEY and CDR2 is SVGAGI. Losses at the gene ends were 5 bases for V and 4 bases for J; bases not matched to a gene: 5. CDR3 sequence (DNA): TGTGCCAGCAGTGAAGCTAGCGGGGGGCCAGATACGCAGTATTTT. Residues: CASSEASGGPDTQYF.

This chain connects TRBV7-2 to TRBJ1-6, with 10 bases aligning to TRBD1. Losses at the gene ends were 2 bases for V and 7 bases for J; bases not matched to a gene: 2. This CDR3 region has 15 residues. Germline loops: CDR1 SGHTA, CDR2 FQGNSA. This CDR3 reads CASSLLTGGNSPLHF. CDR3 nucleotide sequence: TGTGCCAGCAGCTTATTGACAGGGGGCAATTCACCCCTCCACTTT.

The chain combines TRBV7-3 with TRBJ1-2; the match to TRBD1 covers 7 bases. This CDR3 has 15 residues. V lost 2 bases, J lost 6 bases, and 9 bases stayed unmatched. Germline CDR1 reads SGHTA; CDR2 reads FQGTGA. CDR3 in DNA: TGTGCCAGCAGCTTACCTGAGGGGGCGATGAATGGCTACACCTTC. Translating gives CASSLPEGAMNGYTF. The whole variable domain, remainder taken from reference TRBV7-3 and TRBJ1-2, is GAGVSQTPSNKVTEKGKYVELRCDPISGHTALYWYRQSLGQGPEFLIYFQGTGAADDSGLPNDRFFAVRPEGSVSTLKIQRTERGDSAVYLCASSLPEGAMNGYTFGSGTRLTVV.

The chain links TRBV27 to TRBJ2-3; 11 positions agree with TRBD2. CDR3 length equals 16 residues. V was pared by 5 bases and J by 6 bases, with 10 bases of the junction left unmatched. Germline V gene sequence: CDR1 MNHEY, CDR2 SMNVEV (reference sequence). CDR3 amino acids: CASSPSLAGVSDTQYF. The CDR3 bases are TGTGCCAGCAGTCCATCACTAGCGGGAGTTAGTGATACGCAGTATTTT.

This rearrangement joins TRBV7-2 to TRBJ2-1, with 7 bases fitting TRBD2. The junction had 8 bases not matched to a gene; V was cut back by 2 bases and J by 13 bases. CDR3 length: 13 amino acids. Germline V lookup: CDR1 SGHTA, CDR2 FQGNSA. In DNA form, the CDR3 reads TGTGCCAGCAGCTTACCGGGAGGCGAGACCCAGTTCTTC. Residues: CASSLPGGETQFF.

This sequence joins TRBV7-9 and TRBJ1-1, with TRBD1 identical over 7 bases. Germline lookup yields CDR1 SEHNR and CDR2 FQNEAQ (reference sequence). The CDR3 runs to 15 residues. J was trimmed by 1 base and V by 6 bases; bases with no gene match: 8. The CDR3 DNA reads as TGTGCCAGCAGGATGGACAGGTCGAAGAACACTGAAGCTTTCTTT. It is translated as CASRMDRSKNTEAFF.

CDR3 protein: CASATREVAYTEAFF. The CDR3 region has the DNA TGTGCCAGCGCTACAAGGGAAGTTGCTTACACTGAAGCTTTCTTT. This sequence joins TRBV6-1 and TRBJ1-1; unclear D gene. Germline assignment: CDR1 MNHNS and CDR2 SASEGT. Deletions cut 8 bases from V and 3 bases from J, with 19 bases between. The CDR3 totals 15 residues.

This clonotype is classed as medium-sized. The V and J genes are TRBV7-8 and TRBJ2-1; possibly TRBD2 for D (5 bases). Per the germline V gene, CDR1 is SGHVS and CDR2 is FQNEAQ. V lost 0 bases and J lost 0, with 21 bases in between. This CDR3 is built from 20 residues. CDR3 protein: CASSLARPSPHLTSYNEQFF. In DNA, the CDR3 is TGTGCCAGCAGCTTAGCGCGGCCTAGCCCGCACTTGACCTCCTACAATGAGCAGTTCTTC.

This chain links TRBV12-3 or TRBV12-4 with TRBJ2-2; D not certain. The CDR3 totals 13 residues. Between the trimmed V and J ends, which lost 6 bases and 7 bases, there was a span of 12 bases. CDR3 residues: CASSPSERGELFF. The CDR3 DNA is TGTGCCAGCAGCCCCAGCGAGCGCGGGGAGCTGTTTTTT.